Following are 21 T cell receptor beta chains from one sample sequenced in a study of cytomegalovirus exposure and HLA in healthy donors. The protocol was immunoSEQ multiplex PCR, while the TCRdb copy is restricted to in-frame clones and leaves out a portion. This sample has 150,000 to 200,000 clones, with approximately 86% found just once. The sample taken for sequencing was PBMCs. The receptor source for this set is a man aged 25-40 years in good health and CMV-seropositive.

This clone was seen a single time. This chain uses TRBV29-1 with TRBJ2-2; 8 nucleotides match TRBD1. The trim removed 6 bases at V and 6 bases at J, leaving 9 bases unmatched. This CDR3 spans 14 amino acids. Germline CDR1 reads SQVTM; CDR2 reads ANQGSEA. CDR3: CSVSPPDRAGELFF. The CDR3, as DNA: TGCAGCGTGTCGCCGCCGGACAGGGCCGGGGAGCTGTTTTTT.

This chain links TRBV27 with TRBJ1-1; D is uncertain. V was clipped by 2 bases and J by 0 bases, with 10 bases between them. Germline V gene lookup returns CDR1 MNHEY and CDR2 SMNVEV (reference sequence). The CDR3 length is 15 residues. For the CDR3, the DNA is TGTGCCAGCAGTTTAAGTCCCGGTATGAACACTGAAGCTTTCTTT. It encodes CASSLSPGMNTEAFF.

The chain carries TRBV6-5 and TRBJ1-5, with a tentative D call TRBD1 (5 bases). Germline V gives CDR1 MNHEY, CDR2 SVGAGI. This CDR3 contains 13 residues. The V gene lost 0 bases and the J gene lost 7 bases, with 7 bases spanning the gap. CDR3 sequence: CASSYSGTQPQHF. The CDR3 coding sequence is TGTGCCAGCAGTTACTCAGGGACCCAGCCCCAGCATTTT.

The V call is TRBV21-1, the J call TRBJ2-7; the table assigns TRBD2, which was not confirmed against the DNA. TRBV21-1 is noted as a pseudogene. This CDR3 is built from 14 residues. CDR3 in amino acids: CASSKSSGSHEQYF. In DNA form, the CDR3 reads TGTGCCAGCAGCAAAAGTAGCGGGAGCCACGAGCAGTACTTC.

V and J are TRBV4-3 and TRBJ1-2, with D possibly TRBD1 on 5 matching bases. The CDR3 has 14 amino acids. CDR1 LGHNA and CDR2 YSLEER come from the germline V gene. Between the trimmed V and J ends, which lost 0 bases and 8 bases, there was a span of 13 bases. The CDR3, as DNA: TGCGCCAGCAGCCAAGATAGGACACTCGGAGGCTACACCTTC. Translation: CASSQDRTLGGYTF.

The CDR3 region is CASSLQGGQPQHF. The CDR3 nucleotides are TGTGCCAGCAGCTTACAGGGAGGTCAGCCCCAGCATTTT. The chain combines TRBV7-3 with TRBJ1-5; D is possibly TRBD1 (5 bases). CDR1 and CDR2 (germline): SGHTA, FQGTGA. The CDR3 runs to 13 residues. V gave up 2 bases and J gave up 6 bases, with 8 bases separating them.

The chain couples TRBV7-6 to TRBJ1-6; D is unclear. Trimming removed 5 bases from V and 8 bases from J, with 10 bases in between. Looked up from germline, CDR1 is SGHVS and CDR2 is FNYEAQ. There are 13 residues in the CDR3. CDR3 amino acids: CASSREIYSPLHF. CDR3 coding DNA: TGTGCCAGCAGCAGGGAAATATATTCACCCCTCCACTTT.

CDR3 sequence: CASSQGGLTDTQYF. As DNA, the CDR3 is TGCGCCAGCAGCCAAGGGGGCTTGACAGATACGCAGTATTTT. This rearrangement joins TRBV4-3 to TRBJ2-3; possibly TRBD1 for D (5 bases). The CDR3 consists of 14 residues. V lost 1 base to trimming and J lost 3 bases, with 8 bases between them. Looked up from germline, CDR1 is LGHNA and CDR2 is YSLEER.

The genes are TRBV2 and TRBJ2-5; D is ambiguous. Trimming left V 1 base short and J 5 bases short, with 2 bases between. CDR1 is SNHLY and CDR2 is FYNNEI in the germline V gene. The CDR3 runs to 11 residues. CDR3 nucleotide sequence: TGTGCCAGCAGTGAAGTGGAGACCCAGTACTTC. Translating it yields CASSEVETQYF.

This clone occurred once. The gene calls are TRBV7-9 and TRBJ2-4, with TRBD2 identical over 7 bases. This CDR3 contains 12 residues. Trimming cost V 8 bases and J 8 bases; bases outside gene matches: 6. Germline CDR1 and CDR2: SEHNR and FQNEAQ (reference sequence). CDR3 sequence: CASRGEVDIQYF. Written as DNA, the CDR3 is TGTGCCAGCCGGGGGGAGGTGGACATTCAGTACTTC.

This chain connects TRBV7-6 to TRBJ2-1, with 8 bases identical to TRBD2. Germline CDR1 and CDR2: SGHVS and FNYEAQ. The CDR3 contains 14 residues. The V gene end was trimmed by 1 base and the J gene end by 7 bases; junction bases not matched to a gene: 3. CDR3 sequence (DNA): TGTGCCAGCAGCTTAGTAGTAGCGGGGAATGAGCAGTTCTTC. Protein: CASSLVVAGNEQFF.

The chain joins TRBV11-2 to TRBJ1-3, with unresolved D. Trimming left V 4 bases short and J 3 bases short, with 7 bases between. CDR3 size: 13 residues. The V gene's germline CDR1 is SGHAT and CDR2 FQNNGV. The CDR3, as DNA: TGTGCCAGCAGCTCCCCGGGTGGAAACACCATATATTTT. As protein: CASSSPGGNTIYF.

The gene calls are TRBV7-3 and TRBJ2-7; D perhaps matches TRBD2 (5 bases). The CDR3 has 13 residues. Germline V lookup: CDR1 SGHTA, CDR2 FQGTGA. Trimming shortened V by 5 bases and J by 7 bases, and 15 bases separated the two germline ends. The CDR3 DNA is TGTGCCAGCAGCCCTGGGCCCCGAGGGGAGCAGTACTTC. Residues: CASSPGPRGEQYF. The complete variable domain, with remaining parts taken from reference TRBV7-3 and TRBJ2-7, reads GAGVSQTPSNKVTEKGKYVELRCDPISGHTALYWYRQSLGQGPEFLIYFQGTGAADDSGLPNDRFFAVRPEGSVSTLKIQRTERGDSAVYLCASSPGPRGEQYFGPGTRLTVT.

This chain connects TRBV28 to TRBJ2-1; no reliable D call. CDR3 size: 13 residues. Trimming shortened V by 7 bases and J by 8 bases, and 15 bases separated the two germline ends. CDR1 is MDHEN and CDR2 is SYDVKM in the germline V gene. The CDR3 region is CASTAPPKDEQFF. The CDR3 DNA is TGTGCCAGCACCGCCCCCCCGAAGGATGAGCAGTTCTTC.

The gene calls are TRBV5-1 and TRBJ1-1; 7 nucleotides line up with TRBD1. CDR1 and CDR2 from the germline V gene are SGHRS and YFSETQ. The J segment lost 5 bases and the V segment lost 3 bases, leaving 7 bases of the junction unmatched. The CDR3 consists of 14 residues. Here the CDR3 reads CASSSLQGKTEAFF. The CDR3 DNA sequence: TGCGCCAGCAGCTCATTACAGGGGAAAACTGAAGCTTTCTTT.

This clone appeared once. This rearrangement joins TRBV7-9 to TRBJ1-2; D not certain. V lost 0 bases and J lost 5, with 4 bases in between. CDR1 is SEHNR and CDR2 is FQNEAQ in the germline V gene (reference sequence). This CDR3 comprises 12 residues. The CDR3 DNA reads TGTGCCAGCAGCTTAGCTGTATATGGCTACACCTTC. Its protein product is CASSLAVYGYTF.

J is TRBJ2-7 and V is TRBV28; 11 nucleotides line up with TRBD2. The junction had 14 bases not matched to a gene; V was cut back by 7 bases and J by 3 bases. This CDR3 is built from 17 residues. Germline V gene sequence: CDR1 MDHEN, CDR2 SYDVKM. DNA of the CDR3: TGTGCCAGCACCTCTCCTTGGACTAGCGGGTCCTTCTACGAGCAGTACTTC. Protein sequence: CASTSPWTSGSFYEQYF.

The chain combines TRBV30 with TRBJ1-3; D is undetermined. Germline V lookup: CDR1 GTSNPN, CDR2 SVGIG (reference sequence). The CDR3 sequence is 11 residues long. With 3 bases removed from V and 6 bases from J, the gap between germline ends came to 6 bases. CDR3 sequence (DNA): TGTGCCTGGAGCGTACAAAACACCATATATTTT. Translation gives CAWSVQNTIYF. The full variable domain, its missing parts supplied by reference TRBV30 and TRBJ1-3, is SQTIHQWPATLVQPVGSPLSLECTVEGTSNPNLYWYRQAAGRGLQLLFYSVGIGQISSEVPQNLSASRPQDRQFILSSKKLLLSDSGFYLCAWSVQNTIYFGEGSWLTVV.

The chain joins TRBV30 to TRBJ1-2; D unclear. The V gene's germline CDR1 is GTSNPN and CDR2 SVGIG (reference sequence). V gave up 5 bases and J gave up 8 bases, with 18 bases separating them. This CDR3 contains 13 residues. The CDR3 reads CAWGRETGEGYTF. Written as DNA, the CDR3 is TGTGCCTGGGGGCGCGAGACGGGAGAAGGCTACACCTTC.

The chain joins TRBV29-1 to TRBJ1-1; weak D call: TRBD1 (5 bases). V was shortened by 1 base and J by 5 bases, with 11 bases between the two germline ends. CDR1 is SQVTM and CDR2 is ANQGSEA in the germline V gene. CDR3 length: 13 residues. The CDR3 coding sequence is TGCAGCGTTGAAGGGGGCGCAGGGACTGAAGCTTTCTTT. It specifies CSVEGGAGTEAFF.

This clone has only one observation. This chain joins TRBV11-3 and TRBJ2-5; D might be TRBD1 (7 bases). CDR1 SGHNT and CDR2 YENEEA come from the germline V gene. The V gene lost 4 bases and the J gene lost 1 base, with 16 bases spanning the gap. This CDR3 is built from 16 residues. CDR3 nucleotides: TGTGCCAGCAGCTACGGACTACAGGGGACCCAAGAGACCCAGTACTTC. It encodes CASSYGLQGTQETQYF.